This T cell receptor (beta chain) is drawn from a study of T cell responses to AZD1222 COVID-19 vaccine. Study-level background: Researchers grouped second doses given at about 4 or about 12 weeks into one pool.

Whole-study findings and limits: Baseline seropositivity occurred in only a handful of AZD1222 recipients. Variant regions that are unmutated are reportedly the target of nearly half of spike-specific TCRs.

Remarks on this clone: Its antigen is undetermined.

CDR1 MNHEY and CDR2 SMNVEV come from the germline V gene (reference sequence). V dropped 3 bases and J dropped 5 bases, with 26 bases sitting between them. This CDR3 has 19 amino acids. Produced via immunoSEQ multiplex PCR; TCRdb's table is partial and in-frame only. The sample records 120,000 to 150,000 clones, around nine tenths being singletons. V is TRBV27 and J is TRBJ2-1; maybe TRBD1 (5 bases). The sequenced sample was peripheral blood, obtained on day 0 of AZD1222 vaccination. The clonotype comes from an adult in good health. CDR3 loop: CASSFRAETALNRNNEQFF. CDR3 DNA: TGTGCCAGCAGTTTTAGGGCCGAGACAGCTTTAAACCGAAACAATGAGCAGTTCTTC.